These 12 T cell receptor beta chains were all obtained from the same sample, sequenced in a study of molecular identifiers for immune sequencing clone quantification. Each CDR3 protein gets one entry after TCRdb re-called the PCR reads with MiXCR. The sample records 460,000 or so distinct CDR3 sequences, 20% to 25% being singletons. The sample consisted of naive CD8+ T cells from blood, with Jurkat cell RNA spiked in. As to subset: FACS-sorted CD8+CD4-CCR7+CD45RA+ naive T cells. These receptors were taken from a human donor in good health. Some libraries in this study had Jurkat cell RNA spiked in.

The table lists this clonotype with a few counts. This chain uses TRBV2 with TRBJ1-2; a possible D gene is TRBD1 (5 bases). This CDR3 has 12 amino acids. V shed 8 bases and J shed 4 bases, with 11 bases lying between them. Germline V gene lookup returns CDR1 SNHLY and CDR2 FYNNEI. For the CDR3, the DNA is TGTGCCAGCCGCGGAAGGGGCTATGGCTACACCTTC. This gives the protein CASRGRGYGYTF.

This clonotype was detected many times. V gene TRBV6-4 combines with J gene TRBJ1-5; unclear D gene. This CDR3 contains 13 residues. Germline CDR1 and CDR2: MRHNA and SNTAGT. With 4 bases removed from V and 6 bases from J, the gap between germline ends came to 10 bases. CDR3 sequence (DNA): TGTGCCAGCAGTGGGGGAGCGGGTCAGCCCCAGCATTTT. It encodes CASSGGAGQPQHF.

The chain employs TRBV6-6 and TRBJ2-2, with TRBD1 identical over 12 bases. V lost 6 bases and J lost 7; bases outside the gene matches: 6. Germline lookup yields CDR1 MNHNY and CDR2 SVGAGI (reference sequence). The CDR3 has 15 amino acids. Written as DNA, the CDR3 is TGTGCCAGCAGGCTGGGACAGGGGGCAAACGGGGAGCTGTTTTTT. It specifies CASRLGQGANGELFF.

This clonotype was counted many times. As DNA, the CDR3 is TGTGCCAGCAGTCCGACACAGAACACTGAAGCTTTCTTT. As protein: CASSPTQNTEAFF. The rearrangement links TRBV6-6 to TRBJ1-1; D is uncertain. Germline V gene lookup returns CDR1 MNHNY and CDR2 SVGAGI (reference sequence). The V and J ends lost 5 bases and 1 base respectively, with 8 bases between them. CDR3 size: 13 residues.

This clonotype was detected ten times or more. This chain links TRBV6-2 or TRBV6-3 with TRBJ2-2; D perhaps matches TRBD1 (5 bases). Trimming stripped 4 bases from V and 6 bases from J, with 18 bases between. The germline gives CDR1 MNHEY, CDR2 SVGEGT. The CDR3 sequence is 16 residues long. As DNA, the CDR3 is TGTGCCAGCAGTTCTCTACAGGAGAATCTGGCCGGGGAGCTGTTTTTT. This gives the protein CASSSLQENLAGELFF.

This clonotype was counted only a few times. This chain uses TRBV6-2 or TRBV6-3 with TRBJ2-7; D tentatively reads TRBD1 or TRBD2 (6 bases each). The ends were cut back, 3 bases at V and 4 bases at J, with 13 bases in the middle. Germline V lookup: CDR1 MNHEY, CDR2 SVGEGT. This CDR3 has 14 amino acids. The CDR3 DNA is TGTGCCAGCAGTTATGGAGGGGGAGGATACGAGCAGTACTTC. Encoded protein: CASSYGGGGYEQYF.

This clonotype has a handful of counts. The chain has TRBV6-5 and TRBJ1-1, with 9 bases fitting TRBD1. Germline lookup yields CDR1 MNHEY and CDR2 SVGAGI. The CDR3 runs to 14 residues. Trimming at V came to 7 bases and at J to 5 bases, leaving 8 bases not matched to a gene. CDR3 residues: CASTLQGASTEAFF. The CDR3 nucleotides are TGTGCCAGCACCTTACAGGGGGCAAGTACTGAAGCTTTCTTT.

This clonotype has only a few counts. CDR3 protein: CASNPTGNEQYF. As DNA, the CDR3 is TGTGCCAGCAACCCGACAGGCAACGAGCAGTACTTC. V and J are TRBV6-2 or TRBV6-3 and TRBJ2-7; tentatively, D is TRBD1 (6 bases). The germline V and J ends were trimmed by 7 bases and 5 bases, with 12 bases remaining between them. Germline lookup yields CDR1 MNHEY and CDR2 SVGEGT. There are 12 residues in the CDR3.

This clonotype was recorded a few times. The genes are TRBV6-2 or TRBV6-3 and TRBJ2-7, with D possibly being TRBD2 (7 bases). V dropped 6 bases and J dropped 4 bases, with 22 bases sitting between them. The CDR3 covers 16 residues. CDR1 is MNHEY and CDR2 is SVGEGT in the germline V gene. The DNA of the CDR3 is TGTGCCAGCAGCAGCGGGACATTCATAGGGTGGTACGAGCAGTACTTC. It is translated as CASSSGTFIGWYEQYF.

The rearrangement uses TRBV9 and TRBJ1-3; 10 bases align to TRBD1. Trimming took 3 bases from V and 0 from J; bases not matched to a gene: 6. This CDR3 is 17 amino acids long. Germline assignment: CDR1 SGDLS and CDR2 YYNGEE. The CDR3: CASSAGTGVGSGNTIYF. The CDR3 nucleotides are TGTGCCAGCAGCGCGGGGACAGGGGTCGGCTCTGGAAACACCATATATTTT.

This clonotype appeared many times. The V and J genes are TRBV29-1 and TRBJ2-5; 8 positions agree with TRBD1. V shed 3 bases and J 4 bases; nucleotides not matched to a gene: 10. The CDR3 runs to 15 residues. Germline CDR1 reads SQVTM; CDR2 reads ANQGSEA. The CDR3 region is CSVEPEQGGPETQYF. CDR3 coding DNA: TGCAGCGTTGAGCCCGAACAGGGGGGTCCAGAGACCCAGTACTTC.

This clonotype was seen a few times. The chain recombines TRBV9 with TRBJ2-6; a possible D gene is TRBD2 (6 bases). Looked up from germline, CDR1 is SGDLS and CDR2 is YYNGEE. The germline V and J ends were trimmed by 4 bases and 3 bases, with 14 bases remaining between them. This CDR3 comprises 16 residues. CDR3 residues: CASSPPAGIGANVLTF. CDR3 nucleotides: TGTGCCAGCAGCCCCCCCGCGGGGATTGGGGCCAACGTCCTGACTTTC. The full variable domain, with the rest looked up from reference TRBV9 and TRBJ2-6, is DSGVTQTPKHLITATGQRVTLRCSPRSGDLSVYWYQQSLDQGLQFLIQYYNGEERAKGNILERFSAQQFPDLHSELNLSSLELGDSALYFCASSPPAGIGANVLTFGAGSRLTVL.